The 24 T cell receptor beta chains listed next were all sequenced from one sample in a study of early T cells in non-severe SARS-CoV-2 infection. TCRdb passed the 5' RACE reads through MiXCR, listing each CDR3 protein once. The data show 75,000 to 90,000 distinct CDR3 sequences, less than 11% seen once. Sequenced here: whole blood, sampled at baseline. The source is an adult who was a healthcare worker with PCR-confirmed SARS-CoV-2 infection or an uninfected control (not recorded which).

The chain uses TRBV27 and TRBJ2-7; tentatively, D is TRBD1 (6 bases). CDR3 length: 13 residues. V was shortened by 6 bases and J by 3 bases, with 12 bases between the two germline ends. Germline V gene lookup returns CDR1 MNHEY and CDR2 SMNVEV (reference sequence). CDR3 sequence: CASSQGQFYEQYF. For the CDR3, the DNA is TGTGCCAGCAGCCAGGGGCAATTCTACGAGCAGTACTTC.

At least ten counts were recorded for this clonotype. The rearrangement uses TRBV20-1 and TRBJ1-2; D unclear. Deletions cut 0 bases from V and 4 bases from J, with 15 bases between. Looked up from germline, CDR1 is DFQATT and CDR2 is SNEGSKA (reference sequence). The CDR3 is 15 residues long. The DNA for the CDR3 is TGCAGTGCTAGAGATCGCCAGAGCCTCTCCTATGGCTACACCTTC. Translated: CSARDRQSLSYGYTF.

This chain uses TRBV19 with TRBJ2-2; TRBD2 matches 8 bases. V dropped 7 bases and J dropped 7; count of bases not matched to a gene: 11. This CDR3 contains 15 residues. The germline V gene encodes CDR1 LNHDA and CDR2 SQIVND (reference sequence). The CDR3 DNA reads as TGTGCCAGTACCCCGATAGCGGGAATGAGCGGGGAGCTGTTTTTT. It translates to CASTPIAGMSGELFF.

The sample holds many counts of this clonotype. This chain joins TRBV12-3 or TRBV12-4 and TRBJ2-5; D is perhaps TRBD1 or TRBD2 (5 bases each). The V gene lost 2 bases and the J gene lost 3 bases, with 7 bases spanning the gap. There are 13 residues in the CDR3. CDR3 nucleotides: TGTGCCAGCAGTTTACGGGGCGAAGAGACCCAGTACTTC. It specifies CASSLRGEETQYF.

This clonotype appeared many times. The chain is built from TRBV7-9 and TRBJ2-1, with D possibly matching TRBD2 (5 bases). With 0 bases removed from V and 5 bases from J, the gap between germline ends came to 11 bases. Per germline, CDR1 SEHNR and CDR2 FQNEAQ (reference sequence). CDR3 length: 15 residues. CDR3 protein: CASSLAGVRDNEQFF. CDR3 nucleotide sequence: TGTGCCAGCAGCTTAGCGGGAGTCCGGGACAATGAGCAGTTCTTC.

This clonotype was seen a few times. The rearrangement links TRBV5-1 to TRBJ2-7; D remains ambiguous. Looked up from germline, CDR1 is SGHRS and CDR2 is YFSETQ. There are 12 residues in the CDR3. V was cut by 4 bases and J by 0 bases, with 5 bases left in between. The CDR3 loop reads CASSKPSYEQYF. DNA for the CDR3: TGCGCCAGCAGCAAGCCCTCCTACGAGCAGTACTTC.

This clonotype showed up many times. This chain uses TRBV27 with TRBJ1-4, with 9 bases matching TRBD1. CDR3 length: 16 residues. The ends lost 0 bases at V and 5 bases at J; junction bases unmatched: 4. CDR1 and CDR2 from the germline V gene are MNHEY and SMNVEV (reference sequence). CDR3 region: CASSLSLGTGNEKLFF. In DNA, the CDR3 is TGTGCCAGCAGTTTATCGCTGGGGACAGGGAATGAAAAACTGTTTTTT.

This clonotype was seen a few times. The J gene is TRBJ2-3, the V gene TRBV25-1; 7 nucleotides line up with TRBD2. V shed 3 bases and J 1 base; nucleotides not matched to a gene: 7. The germline gives CDR1 MGHDK, CDR2 SYGVNS. CDR3 size: 16 residues. The DNA of the CDR3 is TGTGCCAGCAGTGAGTCGGGGGGAGGCCGCACAGATACGCAGTATTTT. This codes for CASSESGGGRTDTQYF.

There are a few counts of this clonotype. The chain is built from TRBV15 and TRBJ2-7, with 9 bases lining up with TRBD1. Germline CDR1 is LNHNV and CDR2 is YYDKDF (reference sequence). V lost 0 bases and J lost 3; bases outside the gene matches: 6. CDR3 length: 16 amino acids. The CDR3 loop is CATSRDGQGFVYEQYF. CDR3 DNA: TGTGCCACCAGCAGAGATGGACAGGGGTTTGTCTACGAGCAGTACTTC.

The table lists this clonotype with a few counts. The gene calls are TRBV11-2 and TRBJ2-2, with a weak D call TRBD1 (5 bases). V lost 5 bases, J lost 4 bases, and 14 bases lay in between. Germline CDR1 is SGHAT and CDR2 is FQNNGV. CDR3 length: 15 amino acids. DNA for the CDR3: TGTGCCAGCAGCCCCGAGACAGTCGCCACCGGGGAGCTGTTTTTT. This codes for CASSPETVATGELFF.

The V and J genes are TRBV7-9 and TRBJ1-1; TRBD1 is a possible D gene (5 bases). Germline V gene lookup returns CDR1 SEHNR and CDR2 FQNEAQ (reference sequence). This CDR3 is built from 12 residues. V was clipped by 5 bases and J by 8 bases, with 12 bases between them. CDR3 DNA sequence: TGTGCCAGCAGCCCCGGGACCGCCGAAGCTTTCTTT. Translating gives CASSPGTAEAFF.

V and J are TRBV28 and TRBJ2-7, with 7 bases matching TRBD1. The CDR3 has 14 amino acids. V was pared by 1 base and J by 7 bases, with 7 bases of the junction left unmatched. CDR1 is MDHEN and CDR2 is SYDVKM in the germline V gene. The CDR3 here is CASSLSQGVDEQYF. The CDR3 bases are TGTGCCAGCAGTTTATCGCAGGGGGTGGATGAGCAGTACTTC.

V usage is TRBV9 and J usage is TRBJ2-2; D possibly corresponds to TRBD2 (5 bases). With 4 bases removed from V and 1 base from J, the gap between germline ends came to 14 bases. Germline V gene sequence: CDR1 SGDLS, CDR2 YYNGEE. The CDR3 has 16 amino acids. The CDR3 coding sequence is TGTGCCAGCAGCCTCCCCTTGAGCGGGAACACCGGGGAGCTGTTTTTT. Translating gives CASSLPLSGNTGELFF.

This sequence joins TRBV30 and TRBJ2-7, with 7 positions matching TRBD2. The CDR3 runs to 11 residues. Trimming removed 4 bases from V and 3 bases from J; junction bases left unmatched: 0. Germline V lookup: CDR1 GTSNPN, CDR2 SVGIG (reference sequence). CDR3 protein: CAWTSGYEQYF. CDR3 nucleotides: TGTGCCTGGACTAGCGGCTACGAGCAGTACTTC.

In this sample, this clonotype turned up many times. The rearrangement joins TRBV7-9 to TRBJ2-3; 8 nucleotides align to TRBD2. V was clipped by 5 bases and J by 1 base; unmatched bases: 5. This CDR3 contains 15 residues. Germline V gene lookup returns CDR1 SEHNR and CDR2 FQNEAQ (reference sequence). The CDR3 region has the DNA TGTGCCAGCAGCGCTTGGACTAGCCGCACAGATACGCAGTATTTT. Translated: CASSAWTSRTDTQYF.

V and J are TRBV7-9 and TRBJ2-5, with TRBD1 identical over 10 bases. Germline lookup yields CDR1 SEHNR and CDR2 FQNEAQ (reference sequence). V was pared by 5 bases and J by 7 bases, with 10 bases of the junction left unmatched. The CDR3 spans 15 residues. CDR3 DNA sequence: TGTGCCAGCAGCCATTTGGGGACAGGGGCCGGGACCCAGTACTTC. Its translation: CASSHLGTGAGTQYF.

The chain joins TRBV10-3 to TRBJ2-5, with TRBD1 as a possible D gene (6 bases). Germline assignment: CDR1 ENHRY and CDR2 SYGVKD. The V end lost 3 bases, the J end lost 7 bases, and 9 bases lay between the germline ends. The CDR3 contains 12 residues. The CDR3: CAISEGRGTQYF. CDR3 nucleotides: TGTGCCATCAGTGAAGGCAGGGGGACCCAGTACTTC.

This clonotype has at least ten counts. The V call is TRBV3-1, the J call TRBJ2-2, with 9 positions matching TRBD2. With V trimmed by 4 bases and J by 2 bases, 2 bases remained unmatched. CDR3 length: 15 amino acids. Germline V lookup: CDR1 LGHDT, CDR2 YNNKEL (reference sequence). The CDR3 reads CASSLLAGNTGELFF. DNA for the CDR3: TGTGCCAGCAGCCTCCTAGCGGGAAACACCGGGGAGCTGTTTTTT.

This clonotype came up a few times. V usage is TRBV20-1 and J usage is TRBJ1-4; D call uncertain. Germline V gives CDR1 DFQATT, CDR2 SNEGSKA (reference sequence). The CDR3 has 16 residues. The V gene lost 0 bases and the J gene lost 0 bases, with 11 bases spanning the gap. As DNA, the CDR3 is TGCAGTGCTAGAGATAGGATGACGGCAACTAATGAAAAACTGTTTTTT. It codes for CSARDRMTATNEKLFF.

CDR3 protein: CASSTMRDGVQFF. For the CDR3, the DNA is TGTGCCAGCAGTACCATGAGGGACGGGGTGCAGTTCTTC. The V and J genes are TRBV6-4 and TRBJ2-1, with D possibly being TRBD1 or TRBD2 (5 bases each). Germline CDR1 MRHNA, CDR2 SNTAGT. CDR3 length: 13 amino acids. Trimming pared 5 bases from V and 12 bases from J, leaving 17 bases between.

This clonotype was seen repeatedly, ten times or more. This chain links TRBV28 with TRBJ2-3; 8 nucleotides align to TRBD2. The CDR3 contains 15 residues. CDR1 MDHEN and CDR2 SYDVKM come from the germline V gene. Trimming at V came to 5 bases and at J to 2 bases, leaving 6 bases not matched to a gene. The CDR3 DNA reads as TGTGCCAGCAGTGCCCGGGGGGGGGCCACAGATACGCAGTATTTT. Amino acid sequence: CASSARGGATDTQYF.

This clonotype was observed many times. The chain links TRBV15 to TRBJ2-4; TRBD2 matches at 7 bases. CDR3 length equals 16 residues. The germline gives CDR1 LNHNV, CDR2 YYDKDF (reference sequence). Trimming cost V 1 base and J 8 bases; bases outside gene matches: 11. In nucleotides, the CDR3 is TGTGCCACCAGCAGAGGGTATGAGCGGGATTCTGACATTCAGTACTTC. It yields the protein CATSRGYERDSDIQYF.

This clonotype was detected only a few times. This sequence joins TRBV5-1 and TRBJ2-3; D is perhaps TRBD1 (5 bases). V dropped 4 bases and J dropped 2 bases, with 11 bases sitting between them. Germline assignment: CDR1 SGHRS and CDR2 YFSETQ. This CDR3 has 14 residues. The CDR3 DNA sequence: TGCGCCAGCAGCCAACGGACACACACAGATACGCAGTATTTT. It translates to CASSQRTHTDTQYF.

The rearrangement links TRBV4-1 to TRBJ1-1; D unresolved. Trimming left V 7 bases short and J 0 bases short, with 18 bases between. The V gene's germline CDR1 is MGHRA and CDR2 YSYEKL. This CDR3 spans 16 amino acids. CDR3 amino acids: CASNRLVLVLNTEAFF. CDR3 in DNA: TGCGCCAGCAACCGGTTGGTTTTGGTATTGAACACTGAAGCTTTCTTT.